The source of this T cell receptor (beta chain) is a study of human T cells and chemical hapten exposure. Time point described: patch test 1, 2 weeks after DPC sensitization. Treatment denoted: therapeutic diphenylcyclopropenone sensitization with weekly scalp DPC. TCRdb re-called the RACE reads through MiXCR, storing one row per CDR3 protein. Of 75,000 to 95,000 distinct CDR3 sequences in the sample, roughly 12% were seen once. This clonotype came up a few times. The material sequenced was whole blood, taken in connection with sensitization to the hapten diphenylcyclopropenone (DPC). The receptor was isolated from a woman aged 55 to 70 with alopecia areata. Some clones in this sample may be carry-over from other donors' samples.

In nucleotides, the CDR3 is TGTGCCAGCAGTAAGAGATGGACAGGGAGTAATAGCAATCAGCCCCAGCATTTT. It is translated as CASSKRWTGSNSNQPQHF. The chain recombines TRBV6-5 with TRBJ1-5; 8 bases match TRBD1. Germline V gene lookup returns CDR1 MNHEY and CDR2 SVGAGI. This CDR3 contains 18 residues. The V segment lost 5 bases and the J segment 0 bases; nucleotides outside the gene matches: 12.